What follows describes a single TCR beta chain. After removal of 4 bases from V and 0 bases from J, the junction contained 8 bases not matched to a gene. Germline lookup yields CDR1 MNHEY and CDR2 SVGEGT. The CDR3 has 16 amino acids. Assay used: immunoSEQ multiplex PCR; TCRdb lists only in-frame clones, some missing. The table lists approximately 94,000 clones, approximately 81% of them singletons. This entry belongs to a study of blood T cell repertoires in COVID-19. The chain carries TRBV6-2 or TRBV6-3 and TRBJ2-7, with 8 bases aligning to TRBD1. The receptor was isolated from a human donor in a cohort sampled during active COVID-19. The sequencing input was peripheral blood. The CDR3 DNA sequence: TGTGCCAGCAGTTTCCTTCCAGGGGGCGCCTCCTACGAGCAGTACTTC. Amino acid sequence: CASSFLPGGASYEQYF.